Shown below are 4 T cell receptor beta chains from a single sample sequenced in a study of tumor-infiltrating lymphocytes in primary liver carcinoma. A constant-region primer served to make TCR beta cDNA from about 490 ng total RNA. Employing slightly modified ARM-PCR, three nested multiplex PCR rounds were run, and these gave rise to the TCR beta libraries. The opening two PCR rounds, about 11 cycles each, paired TRBV1-TRBV30 forward primers with a C-beta reverse primer. TCRdb called the multiplex PCR reads again in MiXCR, with one record for every CDR3 protein. Here the sample spans 320,000 or so distinct CDR3 sequences, around three fifths being singletons. Unsorted whole blood supplied the RNA, and germline DNA was extracted too. The specimen was peripheral blood. These receptors were taken from a man aged 40-49 years with primary liver carcinoma and hepatitis B virus infection.

Concerning this clonotype: A clone one base away is much larger, so this may be a read error. The V and J genes are TRBV6-5 and TRBJ1-5; maybe TRBD1 (5 bases). CDR1 is MNHEY and CDR2 is SVGAGI in the germline V gene. This CDR3 comprises 13 residues. The CDR3 region is CARSYSTVGSQHF. The CDR3 DNA reads TGTGCCCGCAGTTACTCGACAGTCGGATCACAGCATTTT.

Here the CDR3 DNA reads TGTACCGTCGGGCTAGCGGGGTTCGAGCAGTACTTC. Amino acids: CTVGLAGFEQYF. This chain joins TRBV6-1 and TRBJ2-7, with 9 bases matching TRBD2. This CDR3 comprises 12 residues. The V gene's germline CDR1 is MNHNS and CDR2 SASEGT.

This clonotype was counted at least ten times. The CDR3 bases are TGCAGCCTGAGGGGGCGGCGTTCCCACGAGCAGTACTTC. It is translated as CSLRGRRSHEQYF. The chain employs TRBV29-1 and TRBJ2-7; 7 nucleotides match TRBD1. The CDR3 length is 13 residues. With V trimmed by 8 bases and J by 5 bases, 12 bases remained unmatched. CDR1 is SQVTM, CDR2 ANQGSEA, per germline.

Of note for this clonotype: It may be a read error: a sequence one base away is much more abundant. The V call is TRBV6-2 or TRBV6-3, the J call TRBJ2-7; D not certain. This CDR3 comprises 11 residues. Per germline, CDR1 MNHEY and CDR2 SVGEGT. V shed 10 bases and J shed 7 bases, with 14 bases lying between them. The CDR3 nucleotides are TGTGCCAACAGCTTTCTTTTGGAGCAGTACTTC. It is translated as CANSFLLEQYF.